Following are 9 T cell receptor beta chains from one sample sequenced in a study of shared clonotypes between healthy human individuals. Naive CD8 isolation took CD45RO-negative cells positively selected for CCR7 and excluded terminally differentiated effector memory CD45RA+ cells. TCRdb's copy holds only in-frame clones and misses some; the assay was immunoSEQ multiplex PCR. The sample comprises 560,000 or so clones, about 95% of which are singletons, and 0.11% rests with the top ten. Input material: naive CD8+ T cells sorted from blood. These receptors all come from a woman in her 30s in good health.

This chain joins TRBV23-1 and TRBJ2-1, with 9 bases matching TRBD2. Being an ORF, TRBV23-1 has a function that is uncertain. The CDR3 is 17 residues long. The V gene end was trimmed by 7 bases and the J gene end by 3 bases; junction bases not matched to a gene: 13. The CDR3 here is CASNSSGKPLHYNEQFF. The DNA for the CDR3 is TGCGCCAGCAACTCTAGCGGGAAGCCACTGCACTACAATGAGCAGTTCTTC.

The chain carries TRBV29-1 and TRBJ1-1; D gene unclear. Germline V CDR1 and CDR2: SQVTM, ANQGSEA. The CDR3 runs to 13 residues. The V and J ends lost 6 bases and 6 bases respectively, with 17 bases between them. The CDR3 here is CSVGGSSFPEAFF. In DNA, the CDR3 is TGCAGCGTGGGCGGGTCGTCCTTCCCTGAAGCTTTCTTT.

The chain carries TRBV7-6 and TRBJ2-1, with TRBD2 as a possible D gene (6 bases). The CDR3 totals 16 residues. Germline V gene sequence: CDR1 SGHVS, CDR2 FNYEAQ. V lost 5 bases, J lost 7 bases, and 21 bases lay in between. The CDR3 spells CASSLLGLARNNEQFF. CDR3 in DNA: TGTGCCAGCAGCCTACTGGGGCTAGCGAGAAATAATGAGCAGTTCTTC. The full variable domain, with the rest looked up from reference TRBV7-6 and TRBJ2-1, is GAGVSQSPRYKVTKRGQDVALRCDPISGHVSLYWYRQALGQGPEFLTYFNYEAQQDKSGLPNDRFSAERPEGSISTLTIQRTEQRDSAMYRCASSLLGLARNNEQFFGPGTRLTVL.

The chain links TRBV28 to TRBJ1-5, with TRBD1 identical over 8 bases. The CDR3 sequence is 15 residues long. Germline lookup yields CDR1 MDHEN and CDR2 SYDVKM. V shed 2 bases and J 2 bases; nucleotides not matched to a gene: 2. DNA of the CDR3: TGTGCCAGCAGTTTAGCAGGGGGCCGCAATCAGCCCCAGCATTTT. This encodes CASSLAGGRNQPQHF.

On this clone: The same CDR3 is also encoded by other DNA sequences in this sample. J is TRBJ2-7 and V is TRBV5-1, with D hard to call. The V end lost 2 bases, the J end lost 0 bases, and 6 bases lay between the germline ends. CDR3 length: 13 residues. CDR1 is SGHRS, CDR2 YFSETQ, per germline. CDR3 sequence: CASSFGLSYEQYF. The CDR3 nucleotides read TGCGCCAGCAGCTTCGGCCTCTCCTACGAGCAGTACTTC.

The CDR3 loop is CASSIHGLGTDTQYF. The CDR3 DNA is TGTGCCAGCAGTATTCACGGACTAGGCACAGATACGCAGTATTTT. This chain connects TRBV7-9 to TRBJ2-3, with TRBD2 identical over 7 bases. Germline CDR1 reads SEHNR; CDR2 reads FQNEAQ (reference sequence). The CDR3 has 15 residues. With V trimmed by 6 bases and J by 1 base, 7 bases remained unmatched.

The CDR3 nucleotides read TGTGCCAGCAGCGGGACAGGGACCACAGATACGCAGTATTTT. Translated: CASSGTGTTDTQYF. V is TRBV27 and J is TRBJ2-3; 9 positions match TRBD1. Germline-derived CDR1 and CDR2 are MNHEY and SMNVEV (reference sequence). The junction had 3 bases not matched to a gene; V was cut back by 6 bases and J by 2 bases. CDR3 length: 14 residues.

The sample holds one count of this clone. The CDR3 protein is CASSLVLAGEEGYEQYF. The CDR3 bases are TGTGCCAGCAGCTTAGTGTTAGCGGGAGAGGAGGGCTACGAGCAGTACTTC. The chain is built from TRBV7-2 and TRBJ2-7; 9 bases are a match to TRBD2. CDR3 length: 17 amino acids. V was clipped by 1 base and J by 3 bases; unmatched bases: 10. CDR1 and CDR2 (germline): SGHTA, FQGNSA.

The chain recombines TRBV19 with TRBJ2-5, with D possibly matching TRBD2 (6 bases). TRBJ2-7 explains the end of the DNA better; the J call may be wrong. Germline CDR1 and CDR2: LNHDA and SQIVND (reference sequence). CDR3 length equals 13 residues. The CDR3 loop reads CASSPLEGYEQYF. The CDR3 coding sequence is TGTGCCAGTAGTCCCCTGGAGGGTTACGAGCAGTACTTC.